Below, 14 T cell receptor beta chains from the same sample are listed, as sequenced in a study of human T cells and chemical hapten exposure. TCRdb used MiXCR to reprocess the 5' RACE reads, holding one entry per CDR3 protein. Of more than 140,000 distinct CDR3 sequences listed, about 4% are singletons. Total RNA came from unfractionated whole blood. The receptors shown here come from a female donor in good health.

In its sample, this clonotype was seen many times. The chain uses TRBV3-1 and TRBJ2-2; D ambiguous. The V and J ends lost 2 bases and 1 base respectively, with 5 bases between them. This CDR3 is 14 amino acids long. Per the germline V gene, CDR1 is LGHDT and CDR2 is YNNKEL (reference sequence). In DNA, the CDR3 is TGTGCCAGCAGCCAACTGGGGAACACCGGGGAGCTGTTTTTT. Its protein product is CASSQLGNTGELFF.

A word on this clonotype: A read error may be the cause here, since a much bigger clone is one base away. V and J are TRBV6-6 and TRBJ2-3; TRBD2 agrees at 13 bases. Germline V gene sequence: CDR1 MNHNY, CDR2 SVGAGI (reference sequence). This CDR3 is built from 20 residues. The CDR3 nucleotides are TGTGTCAGCAGTTCCTCGACTAGCGGGGGGTCGTCGAAGGTAGCAGATACGCAGTATTTT. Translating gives CVSSSSTSGGSSKVADTQYF.

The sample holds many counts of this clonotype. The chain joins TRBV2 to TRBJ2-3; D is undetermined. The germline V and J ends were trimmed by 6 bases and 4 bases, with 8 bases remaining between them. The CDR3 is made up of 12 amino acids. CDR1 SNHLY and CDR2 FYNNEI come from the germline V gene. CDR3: CASSYTADTQYF. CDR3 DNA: TGTGCCAGCAGCTATACGGCAGATACGCAGTATTTT.

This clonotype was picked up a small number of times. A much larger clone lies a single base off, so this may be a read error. The CDR3 DNA is TGTGCCAGCTCCGGACAGCTGCGCAATCAGCCCCAGCATTTT. Protein product: CASSGQLRNQPQHF. The rearrangement uses TRBV2 and TRBJ1-5, with D perhaps TRBD1 (6 bases). Trimming took off 8 bases at V and 2 bases at J, with 13 bases between the two ends. Germline V gene lookup returns CDR1 SNHLY and CDR2 FYNNEI. The CDR3 sequence is 14 residues long.

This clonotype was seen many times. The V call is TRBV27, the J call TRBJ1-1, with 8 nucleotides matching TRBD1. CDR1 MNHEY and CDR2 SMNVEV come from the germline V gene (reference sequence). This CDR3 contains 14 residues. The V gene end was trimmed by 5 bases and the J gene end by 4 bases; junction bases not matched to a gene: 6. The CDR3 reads CASSTGQGGTEAFF. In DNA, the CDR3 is TGTGCCAGCAGTACCGGACAGGGAGGCACTGAAGCTTTCTTT.

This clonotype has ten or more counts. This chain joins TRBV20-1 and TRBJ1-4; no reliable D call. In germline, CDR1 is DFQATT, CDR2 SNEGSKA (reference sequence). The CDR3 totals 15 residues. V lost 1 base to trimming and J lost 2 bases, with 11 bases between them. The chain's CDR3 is CSARGHRATNEKLFF. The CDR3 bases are TGCAGTGCTAGAGGACATCGGGCGACTAATGAAAAACTGTTTTTT.

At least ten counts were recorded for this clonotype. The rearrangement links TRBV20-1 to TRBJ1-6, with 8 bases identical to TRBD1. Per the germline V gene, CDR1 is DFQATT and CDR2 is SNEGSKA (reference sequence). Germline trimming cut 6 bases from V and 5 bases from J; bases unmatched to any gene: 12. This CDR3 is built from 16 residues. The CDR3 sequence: CSAPDQGATDNSPLHF. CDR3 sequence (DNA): TGCAGTGCCCCAGATCAGGGGGCGACGGATAATTCACCCCTCCACTTT.

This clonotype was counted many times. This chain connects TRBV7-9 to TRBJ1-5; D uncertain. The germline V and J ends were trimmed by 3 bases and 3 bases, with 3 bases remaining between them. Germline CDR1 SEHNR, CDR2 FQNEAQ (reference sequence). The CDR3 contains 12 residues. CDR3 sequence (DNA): TGTGCCAGCAGCTTCGACAATCAGCCCCAGCATTTT. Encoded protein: CASSFDNQPQHF.

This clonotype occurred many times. The CDR3 loop reads CASSLGGQGRQPQHF. In nucleotides, the CDR3 is TGTGCCAGCAGCCTCGGCGGACAGGGACGTCAGCCCCAGCATTTT. The chain carries TRBV3-1 and TRBJ1-5; the match to TRBD1 covers 8 bases. V trimming: 4 bases; J trimming: 6 bases; junction bases outside the gene matches: 8. The germline V gene encodes CDR1 LGHDT and CDR2 YNNKEL (reference sequence). The CDR3 runs to 15 residues.

The chain's CDR3 is CASSLADSSYEQYF. The DNA for the CDR3 is TGTGCCAGCAGTTTAGCGGACAGCTCGTACGAGCAGTACTTC. The rearrangement joins TRBV12-3 or TRBV12-4 to TRBJ2-7; a weak D match, TRBD1 (6 bases). V was trimmed by 0 bases and J by 4 bases, leaving 10 bases between them. The CDR3 consists of 14 residues.

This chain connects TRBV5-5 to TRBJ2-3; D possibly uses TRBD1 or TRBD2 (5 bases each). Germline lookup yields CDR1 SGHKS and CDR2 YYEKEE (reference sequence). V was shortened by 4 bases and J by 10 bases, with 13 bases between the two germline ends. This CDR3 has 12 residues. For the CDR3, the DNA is TGTGCCAGCAGCCTAGCCGGGACCGCGCAGTATTTT. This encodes CASSLAGTAQYF.

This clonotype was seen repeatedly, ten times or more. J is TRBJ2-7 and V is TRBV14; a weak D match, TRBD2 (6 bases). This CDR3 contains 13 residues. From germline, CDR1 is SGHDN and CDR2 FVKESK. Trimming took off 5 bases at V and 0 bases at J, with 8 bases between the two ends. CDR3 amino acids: CASSGGTSYEQYF. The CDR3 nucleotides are TGTGCCAGCAGCGGGGGGACCTCCTACGAGCAGTACTTC. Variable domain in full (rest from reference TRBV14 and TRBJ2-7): EAGVTQFPSHSVIEKGQTVTLRCDPISGHDNLYWYRRVMGKEIKFLLHFVKESKQDESGMPNNRFLAERTGGTYSTLKVQPAELEDSGVYFCASSGGTSYEQYFGPGTRLTVT.

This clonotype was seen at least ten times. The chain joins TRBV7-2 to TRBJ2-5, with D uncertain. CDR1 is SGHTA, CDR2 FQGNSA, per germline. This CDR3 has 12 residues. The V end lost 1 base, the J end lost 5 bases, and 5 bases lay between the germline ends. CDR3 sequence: CASSLVVETQYF. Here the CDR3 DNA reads TGTGCCAGCAGCTTAGTTGTTGAGACCCAGTACTTC.

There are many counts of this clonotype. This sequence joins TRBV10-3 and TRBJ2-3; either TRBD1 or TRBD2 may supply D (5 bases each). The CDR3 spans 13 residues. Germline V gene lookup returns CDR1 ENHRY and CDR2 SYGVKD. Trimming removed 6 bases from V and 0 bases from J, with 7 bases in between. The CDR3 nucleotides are TGTGCCATCAGGGGGGTTAGCACAGATACGCAGTATTTT. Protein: CAIRGVSTDTQYF.